Below are 28 T cell receptor beta chains sequenced from a single sample in a study of read filtering for tumor transcriptome and immune sequencing. From about 400 ng of RNA, a library with molecular barcoded alpha/delta and beta/gamma adaptors was made. TCRdb itself ran the reads through MiXCR, one entry per CDR3 protein. The sample yields 93,000 or so distinct CDR3 sequences, around a fifth seen once. The specimen sequenced was a population of CD138-negative cells sorted from bone marrow. These receptor sequences come from a donor aged 40 or over with multiple myeloma.

This clonotype was picked up a small number of times. The V and J genes are TRBV7-9 and TRBJ2-7; maybe TRBD1 (6 bases). Germline-derived CDR1 and CDR2 are SEHNR and FQNEAQ (reference sequence). This CDR3 region has 12 residues. Deletions cut 5 bases from V and 6 bases from J, with 11 bases between. CDR3 amino acids: CASSQQGFEQYF. The CDR3 DNA follows: TGTGCCAGCAGCCAACAGGGATTCGAGCAGTACTTC.

This clonotype was picked up a small number of times. The chain couples TRBV25-1 to TRBJ1-5, with D tentatively TRBD1 (5 bases). The CDR3 is 11 residues long. Germline V gene sequence: CDR1 MGHDK, CDR2 SYGVNS. Trimming pared 8 bases from V and 6 bases from J, leaving 8 bases between. DNA of the CDR3: TGTGCCAGCGGGGACGGTCAGCCCCAGCATTTT. As protein: CASGDGQPQHF.

This clonotype was counted ten times or more. V is TRBV5-1 and J is TRBJ2-3; D not certain. The CDR3 runs to 12 residues. Germline CDR1 is SGHRS and CDR2 is YFSETQ. The ends were cut back, 4 bases at V and 2 bases at J, with 5 bases in the middle. The DNA for the CDR3 is TGCGCCAGCAGCCCTAACACAGATACGCAGTATTTT. It codes for CASSPNTDTQYF.

This clonotype was recorded a few times. The chain joins TRBV7-9 to TRBJ2-7, with D unresolved. Germline V CDR1 and CDR2: SEHNR, FQNEAQ (reference sequence). With 5 bases removed from V and 3 bases from J, the gap between germline ends came to 11 bases. The CDR3 has 13 residues. The CDR3: CASSIGSLYEQYF. The CDR3 DNA sequence: TGTGCCAGCAGCATCGGGTCCCTCTACGAGCAGTACTTC.

This clonotype was counted a few times. The V gene is TRBV12-3 or TRBV12-4, the J gene TRBJ1-5; tentatively, D is TRBD1 (6 bases). There are 15 residues in the CDR3. V shed 4 bases and J shed 1 base, with 11 bases lying between them. The CDR3 here is CASSSGGASNQPQHF. The CDR3 bases are TGTGCCAGCAGTTCCGGGGGGGCCAGCAATCAGCCCCAGCATTTT.

This clonotype came up many times. In nucleotides, the CDR3 is TGTGCCAGCAGTCACCCGGGCCCCATTCTCCTAGGGGCCAACGTCCTGACTTTC. The encoded protein is CASSHPGPILLGANVLTF. V usage is TRBV2 and J usage is TRBJ2-6; D gene unclear. From germline, CDR1 is SNHLY and CDR2 FYNNEI. CDR3 length equals 18 residues. The V gene lost 5 bases and the J gene lost 4 bases, with 21 bases spanning the gap. The whole variable domain, filled in from reference TRBV2 and TRBJ2-6, reads EPEVTQTPSHQVTQMGQEVILRCVPISNHLYFYWYRQILGQKVEFLVSFYNNEISEKSEIFDDQFSVERPDGSNFTLKIRSTKLEDSAMYFCASSHPGPILLGANVLTFGAGSRLTVL.

V is TRBV28 and J is TRBJ1-5; 7 bases align to TRBD1. The CDR3 length is 15 residues. V lost 6 bases to trimming and J lost 3 bases; unmatched junction nucleotides: 8. CDR1 is MDHEN and CDR2 is SYDVKM in the germline V gene. CDR3 protein: CASSWTGFSNQPQHF. As DNA, the CDR3 is TGTGCCAGCAGCTGGACAGGTTTTTCCAATCAGCCCCAGCATTTT.

This clonotype was seen a handful of times. The chain is built from TRBV6-4 and TRBJ2-6; 10 bases line up with TRBD1. From germline, CDR1 is MRHNA and CDR2 SNTAGT. The trim removed 3 bases at V and 0 bases at J, leaving 5 bases unmatched. The CDR3 has 18 residues. CDR3 in DNA: TGTGCCAGCAGTGAGACAGGGGGCCCCAGCTCTGGGGCCAACGTCCTGACTTTC. It specifies CASSETGGPSSGANVLTF.

This clonotype was observed many times. The rearrangement uses TRBV9 and TRBJ2-1; 10 bases are shared with TRBD1. Germline CDR1 and CDR2: SGDLS and YYNGEE. V lost 4 bases, J lost 3 bases, and 16 bases stayed unmatched. CDR3 length equals 19 residues. CDR3 loop: CASSPPPGQGSKYYNEQFF. CDR3 DNA sequence: TGTGCCAGCAGCCCTCCCCCGGGACAGGGGTCTAAATACTACAATGAGCAGTTCTTC.

This clonotype was detected ten times or more. This chain joins TRBV28 and TRBJ2-7, with D hard to call. The CDR3 has 12 amino acids. Trimming left V 3 bases short and J 2 bases short, with 5 bases between. Germline CDR1 reads MDHEN; CDR2 reads SYDVKM. The DNA for the CDR3 is TGTGCCAGCAGTTTTGGCCCCTACGAGCAGTACTTC. As protein: CASSFGPYEQYF.

Regarding this clonotype: A much larger clone lies a single base off, so this may be a read error. The V gene is TRBV7-2, the J gene TRBJ1-1; no firm D call. V lost 1 base and J 4 bases, leaving 10 bases between the germline ends. The length of the CDR3 is 14 residues. In germline, CDR1 is SGHTA, CDR2 FQGNSA. The CDR3 nucleotides are TGTGCCAGCAGCTTAGAGCCCGGGAGCACTGAAGCTTTCTTT. It specifies CASSLEPGSTEAFF.

Details on this clonotype: A much more abundant neighbour one base away suggests this may be a read error. The missing conserved phenylalanine or tryptophan at the end of this CDR3 makes a read error likely. This chain connects TRBV30 to TRBJ2-2; perhaps TRBD1 as D (5 bases). The V and J ends lost 2 bases and 7 bases respectively, with 14 bases between them. Germline CDR1 is GTSNPN and CDR2 is SVGIG (reference sequence). The CDR3 extends over 14 amino acids. CDR3 in DNA: TGTGCCTGGAGTAGTACAGGTTGGAGCGGGGAGCTGTTTCTT. Translation: CAWSSTGWSGELFL.

CDR3 coding DNA: TGTGCCAGCAGTCAGGCAGATAACAATGAGCAGTTCTTC. Translated, it gives CASSQADNNEQFF. This sequence joins TRBV4-2 and TRBJ2-1; D call uncertain. CDR3 length: 13 residues. Germline values: CDR1 LGHNA, CDR2 YNFKEQ. Trimming stripped 6 bases from V and 5 bases from J, with 11 bases between.

This clonotype is labeled as medium-sized. The chain couples TRBV7-9 to TRBJ2-1; D remains unclear. The CDR3 contains 13 residues. With 2 bases removed from V and 9 bases from J, the gap between germline ends came to 11 bases. Germline CDR1 reads SEHNR; CDR2 reads FQNEAQ (reference sequence). For the CDR3, the DNA is TGTGCCAGCAGCTTAAATACCTGGGCTGAGCAGTTCTTC. As protein: CASSLNTWAEQFF. The whole variable domain, remainder taken from reference TRBV7-9 and TRBJ2-1, is DTGVSQNPRHKITKRGQNVTFRCDPISEHNRLYWYRQTLGQGPEFLTYFQNEAQLEKSRLLSDRFSAERPKGSFSTLEIQRTEQGDSAMYLCASSLNTWAEQFFGPGTRLTVL.

With regard to this clonotype: A far larger clone is one base from this, pointing to a likely read error. The rearrangement uses TRBV6-1 and TRBJ2-7; no reliable D call. Germline CDR1 and CDR2: MNHNS and SASEGT. The CDR3 covers 14 residues. CDR3 coding DNA: TGTGCCAGCAGGGATGCCTATAACTCCTACGAGCATTACTTC. It codes for CASRDAYNSYEHYF.

About this clonotype: This may be a read error, as it is one base from a much larger clone. The chain is built from TRBV20-1 and TRBJ2-1, with 8 bases that match TRBD1. The J segment lost 0 bases and the V segment lost 6 bases, leaving 7 bases of the junction unmatched. Germline values: CDR1 DFQATT, CDR2 SNEGSKA (reference sequence). This CDR3 is built from 15 residues. The CDR3 DNA follows: TGCAGTGCAAACAGACAGGGGAGCTCCTACAATGAGCAGTTCTTC. Its protein product is CSANRQGSSYNEQFF.

By share of the sample, this clonotype is medium-sized. The rearrangement joins TRBV11-2 to TRBJ2-5; D unclear. Per the germline V gene, CDR1 is SGHAT and CDR2 is FQNNGV. CDR3 size: 14 residues. V was shortened by 1 base and J by 5 bases, with 11 bases between the two germline ends. The CDR3 DNA is TGTGCCAGCAGCTTAGGAGGTGCTTGGGAGACCCAGTACTTC. Translated: CASSLGGAWETQYF.

The chain is built from TRBV6-1 and TRBJ1-5; D is perhaps TRBD1 (5 bases). This CDR3 has 14 residues. The ends were cut back, 8 bases at V and 4 bases at J, with 15 bases in the middle. Germline V CDR1 and CDR2: MNHNS, SASEGT. CDR3 in amino acids: CASSLRGHNQPQHF. CDR3 nucleotide sequence: TGTGCCAGCTCACTTAGGGGTCATAATCAGCCCCAGCATTTT.

This clonotype has a handful of counts. One end of the junction varies from germline; a read error may be responsible. The J gene is TRBJ2-1, the V gene TRBV2, with D perhaps TRBD2 (6 bases). Germline loops: CDR1 SNHLY, CDR2 FYNNEI. CDR3 length equals 13 residues. This CDR3 reads CAGRQGLYNEQFF. The DNA for the CDR3 is TGTGCCGGCAGGCAGGGACTCTACAATGAGCAGTTCTTC.

This clonotype was seen at least ten times. J is TRBJ1-5 and V is TRBV12-3 or TRBV12-4, with 8 nucleotides matching TRBD1. J gave up 9 bases and V 4 bases, and 17 bases lay outside the gene matches. The CDR3 loop spans 17 amino acids. CDR3 DNA: TGTGCCAGCAGTTCGACTGGGGACAGGTCCCTTTGGGGGCCCCAGCATTTT. It codes for CASSSTGDRSLWGPQHF.

This clonotype turned up a few times. This may stem from a read error, because a much larger clone lies one nucleotide away. This sequence joins TRBV20-1 and TRBJ2-1, with a tentative D call TRBD1 (7 bases). Trimming pared 2 bases from V and 1 base from J, leaving 15 bases between. The CDR3 contains 16 residues. The V gene's germline CDR1 is DFQATT and CDR2 SNEGSKA (reference sequence). CDR3 region: CSARRSRGASYNEQFF. CDR3 bases: TGCAGTGCTAGACGCAGCAGGGGGGCATCCTACAATGAGCAGTTCTTC.

This clonotype was recorded at least ten times. The chain employs TRBV2 and TRBJ2-7; D gene unclear. Trimming pared 5 bases from V and 3 bases from J, leaving 5 bases between. The germline gives CDR1 SNHLY, CDR2 FYNNEI. The length of the CDR3 is 11 residues. DNA for the CDR3: TGTGCCAGCAGTTCCCACTACGAGCAGTACTTC. Translating gives CASSSHYEQYF.

This clonotype was observed at least ten times. The chain recombines TRBV5-1 with TRBJ2-5; TRBD1 is a possible D gene (6 bases). V lost 1 base and J lost 2, with 12 bases in between. From germline, CDR1 is SGHRS and CDR2 YFSETQ. The CDR3 sequence is 15 residues long. CDR3 loop: CASSLLGARQETQYF. In nucleotides, the CDR3 is TGCGCCAGCAGCTTGCTGGGGGCGAGGCAAGAGACCCAGTACTTC.

About this clonotype itself: A read error is likely, as this CDR3 ends without the conserved phenylalanine or tryptophan. The chain carries TRBV7-9 and TRBJ1-4; 11 bases align to TRBD1. The CDR3 extends over 17 amino acids. From germline, CDR1 is SEHNR and CDR2 FQNEAQ (reference sequence). Unmatched junction bases numbered 8, after V lost 5 bases and J lost 3 bases. This chain's CDR3 is CASSPGTGGSANEKLFL. DNA of the CDR3: TGTGCCAGCAGCCCCGGGACAGGGGGTTCAGCTAATGAAAAACTGTTTCTT.

This clonotype was observed a handful of times. With a much larger clone just one base away, this may be a read error. The gene calls are TRBV7-2 and TRBJ1-1, with D possibly matching TRBD1 (6 bases). Germline loops: CDR1 SGHTA, CDR2 FQGNSA. The CDR3 spans 14 residues. The CDR3 sequence: CASSLWGLNTEASF. The CDR3 nucleotides read TGTGCCAGCAGCTTATGGGGGCTGAACACTGAAGCTTCCTTT.

The chain couples TRBV6-2 or TRBV6-3 to TRBJ1-6; no reliable D call. Germline CDR1 reads MNHEY; CDR2 reads SVGEGT. CDR3 length: 12 residues. Trimming took off 3 bases at V and 9 bases at J, with 6 bases between the two ends. In DNA, the CDR3 is TGTGCCAGCAGTTATTGGGGTTCACCCCTCCACTTT. Translating gives CASSYWGSPLHF.

As regards this clonotype: Since a much larger clone is just one base distant, this may be a read error. This chain links TRBV6-2 or TRBV6-3 with TRBJ1-5; TRBD1 might be the D (5 bases). Germline assignment: CDR1 MNHEY and CDR2 SVGEGT. The length of the CDR3 is 17 residues. V gave up 1 base and J gave up 4 bases, with 17 bases separating them. CDR3 DNA sequence: TGTGCCAGCAGTTACTTTGTGACAGTTTCCCCTAATCAGCCCCAGCATTTT. It yields the protein CASSYFVTVSPNQPQHF.

In its sample, this clonotype was seen many times. The gene calls are TRBV28 and TRBJ1-6; D is possibly TRBD1 (5 bases). This CDR3 contains 14 residues. The V gene lost 2 bases and the J gene lost 10 bases, with 12 bases spanning the gap. Germline CDR1 and CDR2: MDHEN and SYDVKM. The CDR3 coding sequence is TGTGCCAGCAGTTTAATAAGGGGAGGATCACCCCTCCACTTT. This encodes CASSLIRGGSPLHF.